The clone carrying this T cell receptor (beta chain) showed up just a few times. The antigen is unknown. Both 60 Vbeta primers and 13 Jbeta primers went into the PCR. Using immunoSEQ multiplex PCR, the repertoire was profiled, and TCRdb retains in-frame clones only, with some absent. The sample records over 40,000 clones, about 85% being singletons. V lost 6 bases, J lost 8 bases, and 7 bases stayed unmatched. Germline CDR1 MNHEY, CDR2 SVGAGI. This CDR3 region has 13 residues. This specimen belongs to a study of cytomegalovirus exposure and HLA in healthy donors. Whole-study findings and limits: With DRB1 most and HLA-C fewest, TCR association rates differed between HLA loci in a later analysis. Productive rates of about 87% or about 30% were seen for most TCR beta V segments in an earlier analysis. The study dropped some indistinguishable V segments, TRBV6-2 and TRBV6-3 among them.

Nominally healthy donors provided the samples, though records likely missed some immune exposures. Sequencing input: PBMCs. This rearrangement joins TRBV6-5 to TRBJ2-1, with TRBD1 matching over 7 bases. The sequence came from a woman aged 40 to 50 in good health and CMV-seropositive. CDR3 amino acids: CASRLRDSYEQFF. CDR3 nucleotides: TGTGCCAGCAGGCTACGGGACAGCTATGAGCAGTTCTTC.